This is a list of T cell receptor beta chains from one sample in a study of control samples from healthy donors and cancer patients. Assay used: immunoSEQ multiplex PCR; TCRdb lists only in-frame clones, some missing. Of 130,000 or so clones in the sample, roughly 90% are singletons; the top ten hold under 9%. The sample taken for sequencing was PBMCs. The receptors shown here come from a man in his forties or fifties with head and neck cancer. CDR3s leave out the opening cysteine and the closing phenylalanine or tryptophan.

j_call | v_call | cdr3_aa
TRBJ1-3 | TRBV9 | ASSPSQGAGNTIY
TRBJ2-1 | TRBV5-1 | ASSFITMREQF
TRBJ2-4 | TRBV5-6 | ASSPPRQGYSLAKNIQY
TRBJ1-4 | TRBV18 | ASSPREPRDEKLF
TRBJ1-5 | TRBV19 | ASSDRQGGTQH
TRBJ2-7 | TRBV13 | ASSLGAGDSYEQY
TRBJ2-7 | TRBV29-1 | SVDSSGSEQY
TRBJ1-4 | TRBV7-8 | ASSLLFGGNEKLF
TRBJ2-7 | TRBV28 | ASTGQGYEQY
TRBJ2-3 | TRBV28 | ASSPELAGADTQY
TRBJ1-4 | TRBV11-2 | ASSFHEKSGKLF
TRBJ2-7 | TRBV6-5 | ASSQDRQIPYEQY
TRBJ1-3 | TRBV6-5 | ASSYRGPNGNTIY
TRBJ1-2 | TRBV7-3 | ASSLTRGGGYT
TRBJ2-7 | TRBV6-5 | ASSYPVAGGPGEQY
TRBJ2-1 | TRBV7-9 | ASSERSDRGSYNEQF
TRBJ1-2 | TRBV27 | ASSLTGTGGYT
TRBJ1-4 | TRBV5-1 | ASNRDSSPNEKLF
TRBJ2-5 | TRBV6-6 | ASSYGLPEETQY
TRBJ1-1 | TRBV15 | ATSSERVGQAF
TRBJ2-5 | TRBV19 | ASSRAGGIETQY
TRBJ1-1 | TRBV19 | ASSAGTSMNTEAF
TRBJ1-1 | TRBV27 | ASRSLDRGHPEAF
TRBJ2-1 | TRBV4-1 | ASSQDPGGALNEQF
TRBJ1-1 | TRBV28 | ASSLSDILNTEAF
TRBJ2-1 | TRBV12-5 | ASGFGGEQF
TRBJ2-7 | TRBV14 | ASSQEEDNRYEQY
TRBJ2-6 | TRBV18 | ASSAIAGGPSGANVLT
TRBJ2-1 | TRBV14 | ASSQQLASEQF
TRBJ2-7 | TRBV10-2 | ASSPGGYEQY
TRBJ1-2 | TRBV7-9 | ASSLAGRNYGYT
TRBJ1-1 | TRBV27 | ASSSGWNTEAF
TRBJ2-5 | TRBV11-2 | ASSLGTGPTQETQY
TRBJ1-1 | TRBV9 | ASSVNTQGEAF
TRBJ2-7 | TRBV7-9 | ASSPGAYEQY
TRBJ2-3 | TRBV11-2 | ASSRGLAGVPSTDTQY
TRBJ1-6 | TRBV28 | ASSLGAGLNNSPLH
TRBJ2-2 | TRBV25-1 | ASSQGTSNTGELF
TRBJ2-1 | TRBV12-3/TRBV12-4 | ASTQGYNEQF
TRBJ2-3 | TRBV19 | ASSIMGGLAGTTDTQY
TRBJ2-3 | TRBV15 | ATSREIPRSLAGLTDTQY
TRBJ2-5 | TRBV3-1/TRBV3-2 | ASSLAQETQY
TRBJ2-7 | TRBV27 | ASSKPGQGFNEQY
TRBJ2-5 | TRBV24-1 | ATSDSRHSYQETQY
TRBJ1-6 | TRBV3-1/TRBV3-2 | ASSQGQGYNSPLH
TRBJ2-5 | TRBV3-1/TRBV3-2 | ASSRGTGGLGGTQY
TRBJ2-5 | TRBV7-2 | ASSSRLAGGPGQETQY
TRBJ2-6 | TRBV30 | AWSVNRVRSGANVLT
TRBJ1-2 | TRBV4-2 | ASSFRPGGNYGYT
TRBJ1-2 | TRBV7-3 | ASSVTGTGAGYT